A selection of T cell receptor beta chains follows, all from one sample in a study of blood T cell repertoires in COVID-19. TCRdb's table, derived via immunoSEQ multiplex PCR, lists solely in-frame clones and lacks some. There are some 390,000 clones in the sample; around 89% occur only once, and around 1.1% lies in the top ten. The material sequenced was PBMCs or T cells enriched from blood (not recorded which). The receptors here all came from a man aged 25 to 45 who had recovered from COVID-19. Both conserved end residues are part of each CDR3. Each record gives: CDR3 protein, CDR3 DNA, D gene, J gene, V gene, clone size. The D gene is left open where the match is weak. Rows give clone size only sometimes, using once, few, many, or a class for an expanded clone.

CDR3 protein: CASSLQGEGYTF
CDR3 DNA: TGTGCCAGCAGCCTACAGGGTGAGGGCTACACCTTC
D gene: -
J gene: TRBJ1-2
V gene: TRBV9
clone size: -

CDR3 protein: CASSFGEDTYEQYF
CDR3 DNA: TGTGCCAGCAGCTTCGGGGAAGACACCTACGAGCAGTACTTC
D gene: -
J gene: TRBJ2-7
V gene: TRBV7-3
clone size: -

CDR3 protein: CASSDRTSGGSYEQYF
CDR3 DNA: TGTGCCAGCAGTGACAGGACATCCGGAGGGAGTTACGAGCAGTACTTC
D gene: -
J gene: TRBJ2-7
V gene: TRBV6-4
clone size: -

CDR3 protein: CASSPDSGQEFSTEAFF
CDR3 DNA: TGTGCCAGCTCACCAGACTCGGGACAGGAGTTTAGCACTGAAGCTTTCTTT
D gene: TRBD1
J gene: TRBJ1-1
V gene: TRBV18
clone size: -

CDR3 protein: CASSLGGWSTGELFF
CDR3 DNA: TGTGCCAGCAGCTTAGGAGGGTGGAGCACCGGGGAGCTGTTTTTT
D gene: -
J gene: TRBJ2-2
V gene: TRBV7-3
clone size: -

CDR3 protein: CASSPGQDNYGYTF
CDR3 DNA: TGTGCCAGCTCACCAGGACAGGATAACTATGGCTACACCTTC
D gene: TRBD1
J gene: TRBJ1-2
V gene: TRBV18
clone size: -

CDR3 protein: CASSETGNEQFF
CDR3 DNA: TGTGCCAGCAGTGAGACTGGGAATGAGCAGTTCTTC
D gene: -
J gene: TRBJ2-1
V gene: TRBV2
clone size: -

CDR3 protein: CASSEDTDAGYTF
CDR3 DNA: TGCGCCAGCAGTGAGGACACTGATGCCGGCTACACCTTC
D gene: -
J gene: TRBJ1-2
V gene: TRBV10-2
clone size: -

CDR3 protein: CASSSGWNIQYF
CDR3 DNA: TGTGCCAGCAGCTCGGGGTGGAACATTCAGTACTTC
D gene: -
J gene: TRBJ2-4
V gene: TRBV5-6
clone size: -

CDR3 protein: CAWSTGTVSGNTIYF
CDR3 DNA: TGTGCCTGGAGCACCGGGACAGTCTCTGGAAACACCATATATTTT
D gene: TRBD1
J gene: TRBJ1-3
V gene: TRBV30
clone size: few

CDR3 protein: CASSNTGNTEAFF
CDR3 DNA: TGTGCCAGCAGCAATACAGGGAACACTGAAGCTTTCTTT
D gene: -
J gene: TRBJ1-1
V gene: TRBV28
clone size: -

CDR3 protein: CASSSRNLLITGDREQYF
CDR3 DNA: TGTGCCAGCAGCTCAAGAAACCTACTTATTACAGGGGATCGCGAGCAGTACTTC
D gene: TRBD1
J gene: TRBJ2-7
V gene: TRBV5-6
clone size: -

CDR3 protein: CASSDRGTSPLHF
CDR3 DNA: TGTGCCAGCTCAGACAGGGGCACCTCACCCCTCCACTTT
D gene: TRBD1
J gene: TRBJ1-6
V gene: TRBV2
clone size: -

CDR3 protein: CASSLARGGTSWTDTQYF
CDR3 DNA: TGTGCCAGCAGCTTGGCCAGAGGAGGGACTAGCTGGACAGATACGCAGTATTTT
D gene: TRBD2
J gene: TRBJ2-3
V gene: TRBV5-6
clone size: -

CDR3 protein: CASSGGGAIDEQFF
CDR3 DNA: TGTGCCAGCAGTGGAGGGGGGGCGATCGATGAGCAGTTCTTC
D gene: -
J gene: TRBJ2-1
V gene: TRBV2
clone size: -

CDR3 protein: CAISEVSPGGGQPQHF
CDR3 DNA: TGTGCCATCAGTGAAGTTTCACCCGGGGGGGGACAGCCCCAGCATTTT
D gene: -
J gene: TRBJ1-5
V gene: TRBV10-3
clone size: once

CDR3 protein: CASTPMGTSSSTDTQYF
CDR3 DNA: TGTGCCAGCACTCCCATGGGGACATCGTCTAGCACAGATACGCAGTATTTT
D gene: -
J gene: TRBJ2-3
V gene: TRBV27
clone size: -

CDR3 protein: CATSFRQGENTEAFF
CDR3 DNA: TGTGCCACCAGTTTTAGGCAGGGGGAGAACACTGAAGCTTTCTTT
D gene: TRBD1
J gene: TRBJ1-1
V gene: TRBV10-3
clone size: -

CDR3 protein: CASTPYEGQAHQGLFF
CDR3 DNA: TGTGCCAGTACCCCCTACGAGGGACAGGCCCATCAGGGACTGTTTTTT
D gene: TRBD1
J gene: TRBJ1-4
V gene: TRBV19
clone size: -

CDR3 protein: CASSGDNQPQHF
CDR3 DNA: TGTGCTAGTTCCGGGGACAATCAGCCCCAGCATTTT
D gene: -
J gene: TRBJ1-5
V gene: TRBV12-5
clone size: -

CDR3 protein: CASSSSGRNTEAFF
CDR3 DNA: TGTGCCAGCAGTTCCTCTGGGAGGAACACTGAAGCTTTCTTT
D gene: -
J gene: TRBJ1-1
V gene: TRBV6-5
clone size: -

CDR3 protein: CASSQRGHRTDTQYF
CDR3 DNA: TGTGCCAGCAGCCAACGGGGACATCGCACAGATACGCAGTATTTT
D gene: -
J gene: TRBJ2-3
V gene: TRBV13
clone size: once

CDR3 protein: CAWRDPGQRNNEQFF
CDR3 DNA: TGTGCCTGGAGAGACCCGGGACAGCGAAACAATGAGCAGTTCTTC
D gene: TRBD1
J gene: TRBJ2-1
V gene: TRBV30
clone size: -

CDR3 protein: CASSPGQSYGYTF
CDR3 DNA: TGTGCCAGCAGCCCGGGACAGAGCTATGGCTACACCTTC
D gene: TRBD1
J gene: TRBJ1-2
V gene: TRBV5-4
clone size: -

CDR3 protein: CATSLSTGELFF
CDR3 DNA: TGTGCCACCAGCCTTAGCACCGGGGAGCTGTTTTTT
D gene: -
J gene: TRBJ2-2
V gene: TRBV15
clone size: -

CDR3 protein: CASSFATGTNTGELFF
CDR3 DNA: TGTGCCAGCAGCTTCGCGACAGGGACGAACACCGGGGAGCTGTTTTTT
D gene: TRBD1
J gene: TRBJ2-2
V gene: TRBV11-2
clone size: -

CDR3 protein: CATSRAPGQETQYF
CDR3 DNA: TGTGCCACCAGCAGAGCCCCCGGGCAAGAGACCCAGTACTTC
D gene: -
J gene: TRBJ2-5
V gene: TRBV15
clone size: -